Each of the 25 T cell receptor beta chains below was sequenced from the same sample in a study of blood T cells in healthy people across ages. Next came a second PCR, run for roughly 6 to 11 cycles, which used a sample-barcoded 5' primer along with a J-beta primer mix. Each CDR3 protein is one row after TCRdb ran MiXCR on the 5' RACE reads. This sample yields about 640,000 distinct CDR3 sequences, of which roughly 58% are seen a single time; approximately 40% belongs to the top ten. The source material was blood. Receptors were obtained from a man in his fifties or sixties in good health.

Here the CDR3 DNA reads TGTGCCAGCAGCCCACAGGGGACCTACAATGAGCAGTTCTTC. The encoded protein is CASSPQGTYNEQFF. The chain carries TRBV3-1 and TRBJ2-1; 7 bases agree with TRBD1. This CDR3 has 14 residues. CDR1 and CDR2 from the germline V gene are LGHDT and YNNKEL (reference sequence). Losses at the gene ends were 4 bases for V and 2 bases for J; bases not matched to a gene: 2.

This sequence joins TRBV11-2 and TRBJ2-3; D possibly corresponds to TRBD2 (5 bases). CDR3 size: 12 residues. Trimming cost V 5 bases and J 5 bases, with 8 bases left between them. Germline loops: CDR1 SGHAT, CDR2 FQNNGV. CDR3 DNA sequence: TGTGCCAGCAGCCCGGGGATAGATACGCAGTATTTT. Protein sequence: CASSPGIDTQYF.

V gene TRBV20-1 combines with J gene TRBJ2-1; 10 bases are a match to TRBD1. This CDR3 comprises 14 residues. The germline V gene has CDR1 DFQATT and CDR2 SNEGSKA (reference sequence). The V and J ends lost 5 bases and 5 bases, in that order; junction bases with no gene match: 6. In nucleotides, the CDR3 is TGCAGTGCTTCCGACAGGGGGCGCCACAATGAGCAGTTCTTC. Protein sequence: CSASDRGRHNEQFF.

This clonotype was detected a few times. This chain links TRBV20-1 with TRBJ2-7; no clear D. Trimming took off 0 bases at V and 1 base at J, with 13 bases between the two ends. This CDR3 has 15 amino acids. Germline-derived CDR1 and CDR2 are DFQATT and SNEGSKA (reference sequence). CDR3 region: CSARDRQGRSYEQYF. The CDR3 DNA reads TGCAGTGCTAGAGATCGACAAGGCAGGTCCTACGAGCAGTACTTC.

This clonotype was detected many times. The chain uses TRBV29-1 and TRBJ2-7; TRBD1 matches 12 bases. Per germline, CDR1 SQVTM and CDR2 ANQGSEA. Trimming cost V 7 bases and J 1 base; bases outside gene matches: 5. The CDR3 runs 14 residues. CDR3 residues: CSARGQGASYEQYF. DNA for the CDR3: TGCAGCGCCCGGGGACAGGGGGCTTCCTACGAGCAGTACTTC.

V and J are TRBV5-1 and TRBJ2-5, with D possibly TRBD1 on 5 matching bases. The length of the CDR3 is 12 residues. V was shortened by 0 bases and J by 11 bases, with 11 bases between the two germline ends. Germline V gene lookup returns CDR1 SGHRS and CDR2 YFSETQ. The CDR3, as DNA: TGCGCCAGCAGCTTGGAACAGGACAAGCAGTACTTC. It translates to CASSLEQDKQYF.

This clonotype was seen more than once but under ten times. The chain has TRBV7-7 and TRBJ2-7; weak D call: TRBD2 (5 bases). Germline V gene lookup returns CDR1 SSHAT and CDR2 FNYEAQ (reference sequence). The CDR3 is 13 residues long. V lost 5 bases and J 3 bases, leaving 11 bases between the germline ends. CDR3 in DNA: TGTGCCAGCAGCCGAGGGATAGGCTACGAGCAGTACTTC. Protein: CASSRGIGYEQYF.

The chain uses TRBV5-4 and TRBJ2-1, with D tentatively TRBD2 (6 bases). Trimming cost V 4 bases and J 4 bases, with 15 bases left between them. This CDR3 region has 15 residues. Per germline, CDR1 SGHNT and CDR2 YYREEE (reference sequence). The CDR3 loop is CASSRGGGSYNEQFF. CDR3 in DNA: TGTGCCAGCAGCCGGGGCGGAGGGTCGTACAATGAGCAGTTCTTC.

The rearrangement joins TRBV18 to TRBJ1-1, with 8 bases matching TRBD1. The CDR3 contains 17 residues. V was clipped by 0 bases and J by 4 bases; unmatched bases: 10. From germline, CDR1 is KGHSH and CDR2 LQKENI. CDR3 sequence reads: CASSPPGQDRVITEAFF. The CDR3 bases are TGTGCCAGCTCACCACCGGGTCAGGACAGGGTAATCACTGAAGCTTTCTTT.

J is TRBJ2-5 and V is TRBV4-2; a weak D match, TRBD2 (6 bases). CDR1 is LGHNA, CDR2 YNFKEQ, per germline. Trimming stripped 0 bases from V and 5 bases from J, with 13 bases between. There are 15 residues in the CDR3. The chain's CDR3 is CASSQERTKLETQYF. DNA of the CDR3: TGTGCCAGCAGCCAAGAGAGGACTAAGTTGGAGACCCAGTACTTC.

The gene calls are TRBV12-5 and TRBJ2-1; D perhaps matches TRBD1 (5 bases). The germline V gene encodes CDR1 LGHNT and CDR2 FRNRAP. This CDR3 comprises 15 residues. Trimming removed 2 bases from V and 0 bases from J, with 8 bases in between. The CDR3 loop is CASGLTQGSYNEQFF. DNA of the CDR3: TGTGCTAGTGGTTTGACCCAGGGCTCCTACAATGAGCAGTTCTTC.

This clonotype was observed a single time. The chain couples TRBV29-1 to TRBJ2-1; D might be TRBD2 (7 bases). The end of the DNA aligns better with TRBJ2-7, so the J call may be wrong. The CDR3 is made up of 14 amino acids. CDR1 SQVTM and CDR2 ANQGSEA come from the germline V gene. DNA of the CDR3: TGCAGCGTTGCTCCGGGGGGCTCCTACAATGAGCAGTACTTC. Protein sequence: CSVAPGGSYNEQYF.

The chain recombines TRBV10-1 with TRBJ1-2; tentative D call: TRBD1 (6 bases). Looked up from germline, CDR1 is WNHNN and CDR2 is SYGVQD (reference sequence). Trimming cost V 4 bases and J 5 bases, with 11 bases left between them. The CDR3 spans 13 residues. CDR3 region: CASSAGTKYGYTF. Here the CDR3 DNA reads TGCGCCAGCAGTGCCGGGACAAAATATGGCTACACCTTC.

The rearrangement uses TRBV7-9 and TRBJ2-5; D ambiguous. This CDR3 is built from 17 residues. V lost 4 bases, J lost 6 bases, and 24 bases lay in between. The germline gives CDR1 SEHNR, CDR2 FQNEAQ (reference sequence). The CDR3 nucleotides are TGTGCCAGCAGCTCTTCCACGGGTGCCCTGGTGGGGAAGACCCAGTACTTC. Translated, it gives CASSSSTGALVGKTQYF.

This clonotype was observed a few times. This chain connects TRBV6-1 to TRBJ2-7, with D possibly being TRBD1 (5 bases). Trimming stripped 3 bases from V and 5 bases from J, with 14 bases between. The germline gives CDR1 MNHNS, CDR2 SASEGT. This CDR3 has 14 amino acids. The CDR3 loop is CASSEPPRAHEQYF. As DNA, the CDR3 is TGTGCCAGCAGTGAGCCCCCCAGGGCCCACGAGCAGTACTTC.

The chain has TRBV7-2 and TRBJ2-5, with D possibly being TRBD1 (7 bases). The V gene lost 5 bases and the J gene lost 4 bases, with 23 bases spanning the gap. The CDR3 is made up of 17 amino acids. The germline V gene encodes CDR1 SGHTA and CDR2 FQGNSA. CDR3 loop: CASSAPPRRGRRETQYF. The DNA of the CDR3 is TGTGCCAGCAGCGCCCCACCGAGGAGGGGGCGAAGAGAGACCCAGTACTTC.

The V call is TRBV4-1, the J call TRBJ2-5; TRBD2 agrees at 7 bases. CDR3 length: 17 residues. V lost 1 base and J lost 2; bases outside the gene matches: 10. Germline CDR1 and CDR2: MGHRA and YSYEKL. CDR3 nucleotide sequence: TGCGCCAGCAGCCAAGGGGGCCCGCGGGGGTTACAAGAGACCCAGTACTTC. This gives the protein CASSQGGPRGLQETQYF.

This clonotype was detected a few times. V is TRBV29-1 and J is TRBJ1-2, with D possibly matching TRBD2 (6 bases). Gene TRBJ2-4 matches the end of the DNA better, so the J call may be wrong. Germline CDR1 is SQVTM and CDR2 is ANQGSEA. The CDR3 spans 11 residues. Here the CDR3 DNA reads TGCAGCGTTGAGATCGTGGGGGGTCAGTACTTC. Protein: CSVEIVGGQYF.

This chain links TRBV20-1 with TRBJ2-4; 10 bases line up with TRBD1. CDR3 length equals 15 residues. The germline CDR1 and CDR2 sequences are DFQATT and SNEGSKA (reference sequence). J lost 5 bases, V lost 3 bases, and 7 bases had no gene match. The CDR3 region is CSARAFGQGENIQYF. CDR3 DNA: TGCAGTGCTAGGGCCTTCGGACAGGGGGAAAACATTCAGTACTTC.

V is TRBV20-1 and J is TRBJ2-3; possibly TRBD2 for D (6 bases). Trimming shortened V by 8 bases and J by 1 base, and 13 bases separated the two germline ends. The CDR3 totals 13 residues. The germline CDR1 and CDR2 sequences are DFQATT and SNEGSKA (reference sequence). In DNA, the CDR3 is TGCAGTCCCATACCGGGGGGCACAGATACGCAGTATTTT. Translating gives CSPIPGGTDTQYF.

This chain's CDR3 is CASSLGGRAYEQYF. The DNA of the CDR3 is TGTGCCAGCAGTTTAGGGGGGCGAGCCTACGAGCAGTACTTC. The chain has TRBV27 and TRBJ2-7, with D perhaps given as TRBD1 or TRBD2 (6 bases each). The CDR3 runs to 14 residues. Deletions cut 2 bases from V and 2 bases from J, with 10 bases between. The germline V gene has CDR1 MNHEY and CDR2 SMNVEV (reference sequence).

This chain connects TRBV5-6 to TRBJ1-2, with D possibly TRBD1 on 5 matching bases. Trimming stripped 0 bases from V and 8 bases from J, with 17 bases between. Germline V CDR1 and CDR2: SGHDT, YYEEEE. This CDR3 contains 15 residues. CDR3 nucleotides: TGTGCCAGCAGCTTGGCTGGGACCGCCGCGGGAGGCTACACCTTC. Protein product: CASSLAGTAAGGYTF.

For this clonotype: One junction end disagrees with the germline gene, perhaps due to a read error. The chain combines TRBV7-2 with TRBJ2-3; no reliable D call. The V gene's germline CDR1 is SGHTA and CDR2 FQGNSA. The CDR3 spans 13 residues. CDR3 region: CASNRDRTDMQYF. In DNA form, the CDR3 reads TGTGCCAGCAACCGAGATCGAACAGATATGCAGTATTTT.

The chain combines TRBV7-2 with TRBJ1-1; D might be TRBD1 (6 bases). The germline gives CDR1 SGHTA, CDR2 FQGNSA. The germline V and J ends were trimmed by 7 bases and 8 bases, with 17 bases remaining between them. The CDR3 covers 13 residues. In nucleotides, the CDR3 is TGTGCCAGCACCGAAACAGGGTTATCAGAAGCTTTCTTT. Translating it yields CASTETGLSEAFF.

The V and J genes are TRBV12-3 or TRBV12-4 and TRBJ2-7, with D tentatively TRBD2 (5 bases). V shed 6 bases and J shed 12 bases, with 21 bases lying between them. The CDR3 sequence is 13 residues long. The CDR3 loop is CASREGPESRSYF. The DNA of the CDR3 is TGTGCCAGCAGAGAGGGCCCGGAGTCCAGATCGTACTTC.